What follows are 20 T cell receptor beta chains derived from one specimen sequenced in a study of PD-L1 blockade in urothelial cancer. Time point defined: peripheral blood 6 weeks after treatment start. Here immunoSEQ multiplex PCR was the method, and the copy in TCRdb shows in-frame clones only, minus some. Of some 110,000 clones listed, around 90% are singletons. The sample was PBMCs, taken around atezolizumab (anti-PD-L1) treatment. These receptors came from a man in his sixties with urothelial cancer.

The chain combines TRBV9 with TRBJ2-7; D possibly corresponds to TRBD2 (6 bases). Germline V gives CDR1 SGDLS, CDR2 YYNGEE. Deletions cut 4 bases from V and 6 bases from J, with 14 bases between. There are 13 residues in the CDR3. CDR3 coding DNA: TGTGCCAGCAGCCCACAAACAGCGGGCGAGCAGTACTTC. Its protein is CASSPQTAGEQYF.

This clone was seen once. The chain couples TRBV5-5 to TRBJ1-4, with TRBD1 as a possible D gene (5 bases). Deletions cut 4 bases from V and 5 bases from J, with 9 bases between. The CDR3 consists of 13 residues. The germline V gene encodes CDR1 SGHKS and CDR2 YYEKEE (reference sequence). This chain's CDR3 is CASSGGTNEKLFF. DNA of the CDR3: TGTGCCAGCAGCGGGGGGACGAATGAAAAACTGTTTTTT.

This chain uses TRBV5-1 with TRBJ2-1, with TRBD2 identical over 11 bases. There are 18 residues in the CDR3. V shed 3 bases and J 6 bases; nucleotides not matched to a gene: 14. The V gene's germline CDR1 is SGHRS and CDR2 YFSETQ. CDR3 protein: CASSSKPGLAVGGNEQFF. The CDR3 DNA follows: TGCGCCAGCAGCTCGAAACCGGGACTAGCGGTCGGAGGCAATGAGCAGTTCTTC.

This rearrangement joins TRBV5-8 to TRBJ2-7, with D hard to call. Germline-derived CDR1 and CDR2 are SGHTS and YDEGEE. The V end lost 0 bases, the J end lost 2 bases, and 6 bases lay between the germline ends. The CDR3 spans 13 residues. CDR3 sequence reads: CASSLVPAYEQYF. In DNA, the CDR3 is TGTGCCAGCAGCTTGGTCCCAGCCTACGAGCAGTACTTC.

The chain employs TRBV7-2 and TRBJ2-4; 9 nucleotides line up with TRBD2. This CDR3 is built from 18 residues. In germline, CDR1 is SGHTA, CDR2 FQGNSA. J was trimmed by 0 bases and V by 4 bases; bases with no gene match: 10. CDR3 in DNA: TGTGCCAGCAGCTCCCTCACGACTAGCGGTTTAGCCAAAAACATTCAGTACTTC. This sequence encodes CASSSLTTSGLAKNIQYF.

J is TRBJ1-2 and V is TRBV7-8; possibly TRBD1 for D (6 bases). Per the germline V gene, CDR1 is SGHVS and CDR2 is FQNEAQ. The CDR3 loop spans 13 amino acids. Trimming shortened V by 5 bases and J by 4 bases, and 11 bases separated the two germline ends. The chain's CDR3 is CASSRTGPYGYTF. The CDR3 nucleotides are TGTGCCAGCAGCCGTACAGGGCCCTATGGCTACACCTTC.

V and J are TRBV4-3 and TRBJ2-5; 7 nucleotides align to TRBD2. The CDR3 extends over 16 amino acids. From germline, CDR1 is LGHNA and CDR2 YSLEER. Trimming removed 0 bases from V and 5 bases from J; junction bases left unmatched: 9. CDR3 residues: CASSQDWAREGETQYF. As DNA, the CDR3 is TGCGCCAGCAGCCAAGATTGGGCCAGGGAGGGTGAGACCCAGTACTTC.

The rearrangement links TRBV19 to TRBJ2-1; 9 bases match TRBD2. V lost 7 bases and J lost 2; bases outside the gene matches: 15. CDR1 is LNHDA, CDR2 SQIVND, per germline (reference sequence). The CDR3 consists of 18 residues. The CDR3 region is CASTAASGTLRPYNEQFF. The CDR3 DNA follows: TGTGCCAGTACGGCGGCTAGCGGGACCCTAAGACCCTACAATGAGCAGTTCTTC.

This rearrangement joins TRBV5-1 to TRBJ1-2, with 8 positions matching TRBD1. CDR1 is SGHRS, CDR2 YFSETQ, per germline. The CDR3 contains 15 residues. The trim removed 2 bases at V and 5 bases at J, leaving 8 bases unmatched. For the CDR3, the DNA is TGCGCCAGCAGCTTAATCCCGGGACAGGAGTATGGCTACACCTTC. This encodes CASSLIPGQEYGYTF.

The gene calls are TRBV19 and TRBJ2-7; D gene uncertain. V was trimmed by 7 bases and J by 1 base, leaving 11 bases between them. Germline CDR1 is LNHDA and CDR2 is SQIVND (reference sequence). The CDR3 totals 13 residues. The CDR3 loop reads CASTSQESYEQYF. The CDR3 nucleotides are TGTGCCAGTACCTCACAAGAATCCTACGAGCAGTACTTC. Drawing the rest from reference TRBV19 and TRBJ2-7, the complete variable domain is DGGITQSPKYLFRKEGQNVTLSCEQNLNHDAMYWYRQDPGQGLRLIYYSQIVNDFQKGDIAEGYSVSREKKESFPLTVTSAQKNPTAFYLCASTSQESYEQYFGPGTRLTVT.

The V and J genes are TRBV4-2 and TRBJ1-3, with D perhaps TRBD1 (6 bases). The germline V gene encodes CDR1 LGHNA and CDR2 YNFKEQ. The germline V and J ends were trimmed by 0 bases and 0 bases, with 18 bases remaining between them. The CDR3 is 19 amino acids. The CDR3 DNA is TGTGCCAGCAGCCAAGATCAGGCAGGGGCTGTGGGCTCTGGAAACACCATATATTTT. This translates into CASSQDQAGAVGSGNTIYF.

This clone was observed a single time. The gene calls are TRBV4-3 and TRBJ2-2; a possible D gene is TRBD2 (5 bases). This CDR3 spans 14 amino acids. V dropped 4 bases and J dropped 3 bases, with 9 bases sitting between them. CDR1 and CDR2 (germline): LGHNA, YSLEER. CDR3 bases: TGCGCCAGCAGCCTCGAGCGGCACACCGGGGAGCTGTTTTTT. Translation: CASSLERHTGELFF.

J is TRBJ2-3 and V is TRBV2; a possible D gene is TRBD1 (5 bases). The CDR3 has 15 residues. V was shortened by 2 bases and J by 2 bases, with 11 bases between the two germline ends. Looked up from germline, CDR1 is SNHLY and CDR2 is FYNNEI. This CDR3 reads CASSEQGSITDTQYF. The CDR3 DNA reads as TGTGCCAGCAGTGAACAGGGTTCCATCACAGATACGCAGTATTTT.

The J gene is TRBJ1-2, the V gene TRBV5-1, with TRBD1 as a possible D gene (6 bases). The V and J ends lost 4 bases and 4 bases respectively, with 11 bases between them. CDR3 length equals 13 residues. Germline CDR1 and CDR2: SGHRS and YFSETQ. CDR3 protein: CASSEQGGYGYTF. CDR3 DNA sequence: TGCGCCAGCAGCGAACAGGGTGGCTATGGCTACACCTTC.

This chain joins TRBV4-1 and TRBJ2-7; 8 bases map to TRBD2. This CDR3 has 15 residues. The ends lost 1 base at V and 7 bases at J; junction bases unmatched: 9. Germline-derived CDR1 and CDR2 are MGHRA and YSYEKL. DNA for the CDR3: TGCGCCAGCAGCCAAGGGGCTTTGATAGCGGGAGAGCAGTACTTC. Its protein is CASSQGALIAGEQYF.

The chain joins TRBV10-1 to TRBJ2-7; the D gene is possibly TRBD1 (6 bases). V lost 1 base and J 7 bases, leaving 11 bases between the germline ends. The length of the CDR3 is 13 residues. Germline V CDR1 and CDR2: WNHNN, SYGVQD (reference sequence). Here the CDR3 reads CASSELQGHEQYF. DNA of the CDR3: TGCGCCAGCAGTGAGTTACAGGGTCATGAGCAGTACTTC.

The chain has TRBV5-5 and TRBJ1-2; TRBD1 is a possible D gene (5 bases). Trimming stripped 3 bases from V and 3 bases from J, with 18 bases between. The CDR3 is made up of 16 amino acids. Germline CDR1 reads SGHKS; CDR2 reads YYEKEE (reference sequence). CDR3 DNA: TGTGCCAGCAGCTCCGATCCCGGGCTAGGGGACTATGGCTACACCTTC. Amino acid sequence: CASSSDPGLGDYGYTF.

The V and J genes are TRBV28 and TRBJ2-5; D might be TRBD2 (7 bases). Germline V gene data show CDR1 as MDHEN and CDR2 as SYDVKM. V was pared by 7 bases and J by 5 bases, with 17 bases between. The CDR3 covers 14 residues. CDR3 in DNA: TGTGCCAGCACCTTGGGGGGGCGCGTGGAGACCCAGTACTTC. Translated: CASTLGGRVETQYF. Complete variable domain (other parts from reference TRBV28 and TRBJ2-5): DVKVTQSSRYLVKRTGEKVFLECVQDMDHENMFWYRQDPGLGLRLIYFSYDVKMKEKGDIPEGYSVSREKKERFSLILESASTNQTSMYLCASTLGGRVETQYFGPGTRLLVL.

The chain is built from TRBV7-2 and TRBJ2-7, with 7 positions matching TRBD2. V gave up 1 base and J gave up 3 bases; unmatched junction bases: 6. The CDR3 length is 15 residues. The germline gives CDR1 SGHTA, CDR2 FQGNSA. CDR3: CASSLGRGGDYEQYF. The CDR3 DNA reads TGTGCCAGCAGCTTAGGCCGCGGGGGAGACTACGAGCAGTACTTC.

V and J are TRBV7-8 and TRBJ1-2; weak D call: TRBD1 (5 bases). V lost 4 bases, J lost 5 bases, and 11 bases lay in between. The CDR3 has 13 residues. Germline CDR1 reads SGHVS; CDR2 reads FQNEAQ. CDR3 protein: CASSSQTAYGYTF. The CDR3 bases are TGTGCCAGCAGCTCCCAGACAGCATATGGCTACACCTTC.